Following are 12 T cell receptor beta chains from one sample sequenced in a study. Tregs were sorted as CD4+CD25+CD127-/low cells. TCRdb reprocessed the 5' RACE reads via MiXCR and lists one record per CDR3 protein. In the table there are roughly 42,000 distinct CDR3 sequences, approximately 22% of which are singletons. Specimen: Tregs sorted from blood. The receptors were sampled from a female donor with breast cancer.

CDR3 sequence: CASSLRRQGLTGELFF. The CDR3 DNA is TGTGCCAGCAGCCTACGACGGCAGGGGCTCACCGGGGAGCTGTTTTTT. The chain uses TRBV7-2 and TRBJ2-2, with D perhaps TRBD1 (6 bases). Trimming removed 5 bases from V and 4 bases from J, with 17 bases in between. Germline values: CDR1 SGHTA, CDR2 FQGNSA. This CDR3 has 16 residues.

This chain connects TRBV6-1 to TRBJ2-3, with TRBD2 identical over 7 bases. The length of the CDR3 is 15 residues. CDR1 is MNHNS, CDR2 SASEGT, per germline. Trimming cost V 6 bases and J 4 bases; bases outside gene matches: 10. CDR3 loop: CASSLSGVIADTQYF. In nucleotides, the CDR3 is TGTGCCAGCAGCTTAAGCGGGGTTATCGCAGATACGCAGTATTTT.

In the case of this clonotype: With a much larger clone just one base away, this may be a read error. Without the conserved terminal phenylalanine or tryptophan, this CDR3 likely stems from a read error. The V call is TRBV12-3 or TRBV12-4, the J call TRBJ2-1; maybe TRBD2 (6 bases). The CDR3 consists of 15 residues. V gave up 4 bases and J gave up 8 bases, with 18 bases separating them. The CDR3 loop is CASSSGTLRGDEQFY. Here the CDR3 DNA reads TGTGCCAGCAGTTCCGGGACTCTCCGCGGCGATGAGCAGTTCTAC.

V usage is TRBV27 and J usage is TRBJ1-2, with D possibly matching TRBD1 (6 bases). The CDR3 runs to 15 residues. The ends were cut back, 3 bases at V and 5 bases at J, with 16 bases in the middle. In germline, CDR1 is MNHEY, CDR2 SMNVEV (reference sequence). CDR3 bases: TGTGCCAGCAGTTTCCGTCGGACAGATATTTATGGCTACACCTTC. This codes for CASSFRRTDIYGYTF.

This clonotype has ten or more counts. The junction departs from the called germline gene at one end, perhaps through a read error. The CDR3 coding sequence is TGTGCCAGCAGTCCCCCCGACTTT. Protein product: CASSPPDF. This chain joins TRBV6-5 and TRBJ1-6, with D uncertain. Germline V lookup: CDR1 MNHEY, CDR2 SVGAGI. This CDR3 contains 8 residues.

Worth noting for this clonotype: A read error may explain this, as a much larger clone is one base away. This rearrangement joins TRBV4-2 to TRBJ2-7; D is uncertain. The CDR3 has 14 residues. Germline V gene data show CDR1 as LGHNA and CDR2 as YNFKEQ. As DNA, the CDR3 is TGTGCCAGCAGCCCACGGTCTCCAGCCTACGAGCGGTACTTC. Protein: CASSPRSPAYERYF.

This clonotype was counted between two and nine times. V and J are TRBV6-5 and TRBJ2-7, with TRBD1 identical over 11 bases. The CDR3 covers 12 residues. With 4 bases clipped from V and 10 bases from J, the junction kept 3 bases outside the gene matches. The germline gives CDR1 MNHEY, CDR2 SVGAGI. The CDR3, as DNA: TGTGCCAGCAGTTCCGGACAGGGGGCACAGTACTTC. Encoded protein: CASSSGQGAQYF.

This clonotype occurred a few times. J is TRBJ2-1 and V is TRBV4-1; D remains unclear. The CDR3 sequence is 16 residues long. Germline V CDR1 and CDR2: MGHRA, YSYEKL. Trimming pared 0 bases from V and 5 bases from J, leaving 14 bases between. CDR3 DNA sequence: TGCGCCAGCAGCCAAGAAGATCGGGTGTTAGACAATGAGCAGTTCTTC. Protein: CASSQEDRVLDNEQFF.

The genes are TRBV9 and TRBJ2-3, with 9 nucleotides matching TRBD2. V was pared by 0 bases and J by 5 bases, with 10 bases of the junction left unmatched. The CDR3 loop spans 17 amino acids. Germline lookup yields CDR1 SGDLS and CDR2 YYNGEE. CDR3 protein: CASSVALSGSGGDTQYF. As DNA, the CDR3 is TGTGCCAGCAGCGTAGCCCTTAGCGGGAGTGGAGGAGATACGCAGTATTTT.

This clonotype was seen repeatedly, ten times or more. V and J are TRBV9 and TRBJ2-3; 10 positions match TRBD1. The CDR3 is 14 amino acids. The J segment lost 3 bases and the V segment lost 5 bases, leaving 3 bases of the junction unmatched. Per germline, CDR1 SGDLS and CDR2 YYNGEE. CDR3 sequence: CASSRTGGTDTQYF. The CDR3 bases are TGTGCCAGCAGTAGGACAGGGGGAACAGATACGCAGTATTTT.

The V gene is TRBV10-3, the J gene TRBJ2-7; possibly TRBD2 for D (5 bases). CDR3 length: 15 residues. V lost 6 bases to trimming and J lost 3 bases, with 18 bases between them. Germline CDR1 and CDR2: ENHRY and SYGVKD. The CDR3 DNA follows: TGTGCCATCAGACAAACTTCGGACTCGTTCTACGAGCAGTACTTC. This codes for CAIRQTSDSFYEQYF.

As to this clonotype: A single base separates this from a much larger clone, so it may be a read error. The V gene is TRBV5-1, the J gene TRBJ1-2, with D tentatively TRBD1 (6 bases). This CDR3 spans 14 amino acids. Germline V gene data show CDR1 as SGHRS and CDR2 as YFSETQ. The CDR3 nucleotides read TGCACCAGCAGCACAACAGAGGGGGTTGGTGGCTACACCTTC. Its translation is CTSSTTEGVGGYTF.